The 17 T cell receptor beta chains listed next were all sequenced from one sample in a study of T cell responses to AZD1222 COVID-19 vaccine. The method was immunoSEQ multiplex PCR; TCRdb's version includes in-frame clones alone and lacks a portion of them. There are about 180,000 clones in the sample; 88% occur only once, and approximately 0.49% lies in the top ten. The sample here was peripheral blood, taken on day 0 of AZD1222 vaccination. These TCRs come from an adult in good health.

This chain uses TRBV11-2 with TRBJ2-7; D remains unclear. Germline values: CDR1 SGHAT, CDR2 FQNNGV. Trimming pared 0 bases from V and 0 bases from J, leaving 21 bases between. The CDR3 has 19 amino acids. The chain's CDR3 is CASSLDHSRAFGSSYEQYF. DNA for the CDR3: TGTGCCAGCAGCTTAGATCATTCAAGGGCCTTCGGCAGCTCCTACGAGCAGTACTTC.

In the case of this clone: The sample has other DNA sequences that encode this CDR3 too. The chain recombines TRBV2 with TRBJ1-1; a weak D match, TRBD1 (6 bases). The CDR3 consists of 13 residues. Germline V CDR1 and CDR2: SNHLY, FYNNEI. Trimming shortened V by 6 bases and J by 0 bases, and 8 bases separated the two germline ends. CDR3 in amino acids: CASRDRLNTEAFF. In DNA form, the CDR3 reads TGTGCCAGCAGAGACAGGTTGAACACTGAAGCTTTCTTT.

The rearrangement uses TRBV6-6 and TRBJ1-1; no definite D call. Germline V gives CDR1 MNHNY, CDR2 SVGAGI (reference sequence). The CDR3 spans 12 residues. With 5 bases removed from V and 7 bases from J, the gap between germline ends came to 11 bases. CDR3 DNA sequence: TGTGCCAGCAGTAACTTGGGCGGTGAAGCTTTCTTT. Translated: CASSNLGGEAFF.

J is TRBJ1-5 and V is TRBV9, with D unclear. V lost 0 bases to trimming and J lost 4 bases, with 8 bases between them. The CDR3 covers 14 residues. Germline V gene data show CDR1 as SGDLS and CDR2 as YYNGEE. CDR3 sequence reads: CASSVDDENQPQHF. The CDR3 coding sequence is TGTGCCAGCAGCGTAGACGACGAAAATCAGCCCCAGCATTTT.

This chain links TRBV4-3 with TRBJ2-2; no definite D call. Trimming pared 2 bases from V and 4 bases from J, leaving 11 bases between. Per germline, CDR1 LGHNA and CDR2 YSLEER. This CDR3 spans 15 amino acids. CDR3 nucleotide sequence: TGCGCCAGCAGCCAAATAATTGACGGCACCGGGGAGCTGTTTTTT. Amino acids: CASSQIIDGTGELFF.

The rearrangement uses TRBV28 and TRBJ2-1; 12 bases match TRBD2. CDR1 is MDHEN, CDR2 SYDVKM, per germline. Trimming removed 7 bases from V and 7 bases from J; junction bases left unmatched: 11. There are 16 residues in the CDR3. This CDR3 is CASNPSGGAGPNEQFF. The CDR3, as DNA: TGTGCCAGCAATCCTAGCGGGGGGGCCGGACCTAATGAGCAGTTCTTC.

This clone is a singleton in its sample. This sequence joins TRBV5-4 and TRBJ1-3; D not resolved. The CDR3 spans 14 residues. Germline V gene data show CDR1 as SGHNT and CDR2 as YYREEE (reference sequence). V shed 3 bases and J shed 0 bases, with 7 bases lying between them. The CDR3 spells CASSSGFSGNTIYF. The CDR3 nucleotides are TGTGCCAGCAGCTCGGGCTTCTCTGGAAACACCATATATTTT.

The CDR3 loop reads CASSPVEEQYF. The CDR3 nucleotides read TGTGCCAGCAGCCCGGTTGAGGAGCAGTACTTC. The chain carries TRBV7-9 and TRBJ2-7; D gene uncertain. V was trimmed by 5 bases and J by 7 bases, leaving 9 bases between them. The CDR3 runs 11 residues. Germline CDR1 is SEHNR and CDR2 is FQNEAQ (reference sequence).

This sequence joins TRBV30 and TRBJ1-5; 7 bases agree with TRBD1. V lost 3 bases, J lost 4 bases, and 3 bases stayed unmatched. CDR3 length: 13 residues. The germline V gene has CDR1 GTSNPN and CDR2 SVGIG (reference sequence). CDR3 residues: CAWRGGHNQPQHF. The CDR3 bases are TGTGCCTGGAGAGGGGGCCATAATCAGCCCCAGCATTTT.

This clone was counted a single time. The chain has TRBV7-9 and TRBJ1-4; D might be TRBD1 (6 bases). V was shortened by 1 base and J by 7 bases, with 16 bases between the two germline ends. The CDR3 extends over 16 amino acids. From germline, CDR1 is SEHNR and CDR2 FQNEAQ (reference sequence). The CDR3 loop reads CASSLELRGRGEKLFF. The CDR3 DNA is TGTGCCAGCAGCTTAGAGTTACGTGGCAGGGGTGAAAAACTGTTTTTT.

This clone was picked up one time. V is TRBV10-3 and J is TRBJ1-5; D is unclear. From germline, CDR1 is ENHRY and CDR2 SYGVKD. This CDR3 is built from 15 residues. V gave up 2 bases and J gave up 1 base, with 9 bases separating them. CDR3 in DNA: TGTGCCATCAGTGAGGGAACAGTGAGCAATCAGCCCCAGCATTTT. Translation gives CAISEGTVSNQPQHF.

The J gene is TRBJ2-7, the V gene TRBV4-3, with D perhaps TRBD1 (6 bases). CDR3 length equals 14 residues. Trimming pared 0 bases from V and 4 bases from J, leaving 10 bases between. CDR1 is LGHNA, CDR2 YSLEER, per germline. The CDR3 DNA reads TGCGCCAGCAGCCAAGAACAGGGTCCATACGAGCAGTACTTC. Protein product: CASSQEQGPYEQYF.

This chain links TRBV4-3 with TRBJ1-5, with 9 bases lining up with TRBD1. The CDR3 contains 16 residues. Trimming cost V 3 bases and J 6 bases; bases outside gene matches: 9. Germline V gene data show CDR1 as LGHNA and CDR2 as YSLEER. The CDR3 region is CASSQETGGRGQPQHF. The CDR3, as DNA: TGCGCCAGCAGCCAGGAGACAGGGGGGAGAGGTCAGCCCCAGCATTTT.

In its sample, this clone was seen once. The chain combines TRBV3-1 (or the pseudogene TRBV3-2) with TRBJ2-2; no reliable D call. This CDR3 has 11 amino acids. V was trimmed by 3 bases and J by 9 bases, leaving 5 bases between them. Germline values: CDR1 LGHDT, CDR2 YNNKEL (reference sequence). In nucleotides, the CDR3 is TGTGCCAGCAGCCAGGCCTGGGAGCTGTTTTTT. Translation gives CASSQAWELFF.

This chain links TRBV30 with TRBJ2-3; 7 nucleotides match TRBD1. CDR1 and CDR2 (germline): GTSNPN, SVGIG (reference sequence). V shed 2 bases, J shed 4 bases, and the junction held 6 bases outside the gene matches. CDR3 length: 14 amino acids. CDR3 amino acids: CAWSPTGEADTQYF. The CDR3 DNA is TGTGCCTGGAGTCCAACAGGGGAAGCAGATACGCAGTATTTT.

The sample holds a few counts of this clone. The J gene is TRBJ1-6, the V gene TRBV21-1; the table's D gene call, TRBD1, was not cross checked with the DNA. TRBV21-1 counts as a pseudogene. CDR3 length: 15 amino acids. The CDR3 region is CASSPRTGKNSPLHF. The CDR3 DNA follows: TGTGCCAGCAGCCCCAGGACAGGGAAAAATTCACCCCTCCACTTT.

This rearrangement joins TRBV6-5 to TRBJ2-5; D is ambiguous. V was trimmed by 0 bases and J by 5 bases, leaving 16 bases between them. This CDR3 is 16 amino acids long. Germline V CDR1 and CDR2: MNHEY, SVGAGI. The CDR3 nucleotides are TGTGCCAGCAGTTACTCGAATCTTGCCACCCACGAGACCCAGTACTTC. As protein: CASSYSNLATHETQYF.